The 2 T cell receptor beta chains in this list originate from one sample, sequenced in a study of siplizumab effects on memory and regulatory T cells. Data came from immunoSEQ multiplex PCR; TCRdb stores just in-frame clones and leaves some out. Here the sample spans more than 75,000 clones, roughly 96% being singletons. The sequenced sample consisted of naive CD4+ T cells sorted from blood. These receptors came from a human donor in good health.

The chain has TRBV5-4 and TRBJ2-1; 8 bases map to TRBD2. Looked up from germline, CDR1 is SGHNT and CDR2 is YYREEE (reference sequence). Trimming cost V 4 bases and J 1 base; bases outside gene matches: 4. The CDR3 runs to 15 residues. The DNA of the CDR3 is TGTGCCAGCAGCACCGGACTAGCTTCCTACAATGAGCAGTTCTTC. This translates into CASSTGLASYNEQFF.

V is TRBV7-6 and J is TRBJ2-7, with D hard to call. Germline CDR1 is SGHVS and CDR2 is FNYEAQ. There are 14 residues in the CDR3. V was shortened by 1 base and J by 0 bases, with 7 bases between the two germline ends. CDR3 coding DNA: TGTGCCAGCAGCTTAGTCCCAGGCTCCTACGAGCAGTACTTC. The encoded protein is CASSLVPGSYEQYF.